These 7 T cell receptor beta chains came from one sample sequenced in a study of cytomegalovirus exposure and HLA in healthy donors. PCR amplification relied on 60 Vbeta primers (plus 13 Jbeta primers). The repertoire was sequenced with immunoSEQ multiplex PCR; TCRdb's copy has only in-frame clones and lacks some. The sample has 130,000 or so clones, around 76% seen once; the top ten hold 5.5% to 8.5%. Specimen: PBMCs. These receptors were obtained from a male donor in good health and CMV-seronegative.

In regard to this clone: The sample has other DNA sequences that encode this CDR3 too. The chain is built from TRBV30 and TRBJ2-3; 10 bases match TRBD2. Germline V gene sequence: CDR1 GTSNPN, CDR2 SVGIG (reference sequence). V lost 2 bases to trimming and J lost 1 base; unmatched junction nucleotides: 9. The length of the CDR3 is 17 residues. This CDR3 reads CAWSKSRTSGRTDTQYF. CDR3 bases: TGTGCCTGGAGTAAAAGTAGGACTAGCGGTCGCACAGATACGCAGTATTTT.

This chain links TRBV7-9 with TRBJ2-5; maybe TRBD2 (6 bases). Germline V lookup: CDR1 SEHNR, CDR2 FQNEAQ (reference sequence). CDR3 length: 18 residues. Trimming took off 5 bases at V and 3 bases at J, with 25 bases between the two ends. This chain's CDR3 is CASSITRWGGERKETQYF. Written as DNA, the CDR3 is TGTGCCAGCAGCATCACCCGCTGGGGCGGGGAGCGTAAAGAGACCCAGTACTTC. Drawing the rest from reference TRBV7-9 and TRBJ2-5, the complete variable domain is DTGVSQNPRHKITKRGQNVTFRCDPISEHNRLYWYRQTLGQGPEFLTYFQNEAQLEKSRLLSDRFSAERPKGSFSTLEIQRTEQGDSAMYLCASSITRWGGERKETQYFGPGTRLLVL.

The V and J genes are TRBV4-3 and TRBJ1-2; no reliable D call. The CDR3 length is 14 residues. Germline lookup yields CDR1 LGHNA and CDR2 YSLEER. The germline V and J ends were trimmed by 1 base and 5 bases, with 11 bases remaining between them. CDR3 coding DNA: TGCGCCAGCAGCCAAGTTGGAAGGGAGTATGGCTACACCTTC. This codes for CASSQVGREYGYTF.

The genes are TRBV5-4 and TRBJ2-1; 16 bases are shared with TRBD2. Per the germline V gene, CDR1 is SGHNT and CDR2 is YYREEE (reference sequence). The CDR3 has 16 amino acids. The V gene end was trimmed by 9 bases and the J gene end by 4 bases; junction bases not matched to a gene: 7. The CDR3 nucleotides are TGTGCCACTAGGGGGACTAGCGGGAGGGAATACAATGAGCAGTTCTTC. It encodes CATRGTSGREYNEQFF.

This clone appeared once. Written as DNA, the CDR3 is TGTGCCAGCAGCCTCGGGACAGGGGGCCAAAACGAGCAGTACTTC. Translated, it gives CASSLGTGGQNEQYF. The chain uses TRBV7-8 and TRBJ2-7; 12 bases are a match to TRBD1. V dropped 5 bases and J dropped 5; count of bases not matched to a gene: 7. The CDR3 totals 15 residues. Germline CDR1 reads SGHVS; CDR2 reads FQNEAQ.

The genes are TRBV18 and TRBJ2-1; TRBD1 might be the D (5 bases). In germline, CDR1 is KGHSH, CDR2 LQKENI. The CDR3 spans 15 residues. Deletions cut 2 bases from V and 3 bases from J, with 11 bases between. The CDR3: CASSPTRQFYNEQFF. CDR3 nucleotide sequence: TGTGCCAGCTCACCAACGCGACAGTTCTACAATGAGCAGTTCTTC.

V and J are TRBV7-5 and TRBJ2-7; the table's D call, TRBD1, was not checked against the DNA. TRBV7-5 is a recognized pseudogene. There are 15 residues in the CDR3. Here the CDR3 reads CARSSPGQGNYEQYF. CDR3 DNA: TGTGCCAGAAGCTCGCCGGGACAAGGGAACTACGAGCAGTACTTC.